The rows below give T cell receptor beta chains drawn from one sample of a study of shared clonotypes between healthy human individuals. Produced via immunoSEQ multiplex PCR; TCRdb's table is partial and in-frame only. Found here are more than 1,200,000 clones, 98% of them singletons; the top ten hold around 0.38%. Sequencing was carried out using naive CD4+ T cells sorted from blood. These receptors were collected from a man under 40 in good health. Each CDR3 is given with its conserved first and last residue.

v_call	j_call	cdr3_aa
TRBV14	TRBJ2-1	CASSQIDRRNEQFF
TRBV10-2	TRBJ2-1	CASSDGTSGKNEQFF
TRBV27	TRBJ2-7	CASSTSRNPYEQYF
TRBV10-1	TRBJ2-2	CASSEGTGELFF
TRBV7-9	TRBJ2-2	CASSSYSGSGAGELFF
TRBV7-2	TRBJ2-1	CASSYNAINSYNEQFF
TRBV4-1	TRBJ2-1	CASSLTQTSGRAGEQFF
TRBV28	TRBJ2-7	CASSFLFPPEQYF
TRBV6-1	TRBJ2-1	CASSARRDSHNEQFF
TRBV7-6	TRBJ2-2	CASSLSRGQGNTGELFF
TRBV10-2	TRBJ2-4	CASSEIGLGAKNIQYF
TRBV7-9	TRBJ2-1	CASSLGEVRRFF
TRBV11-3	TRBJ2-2	CASNSQGAGELFF
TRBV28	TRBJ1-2	CASSLGGYGYTF
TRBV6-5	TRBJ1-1	CASSYSSGMNTEAFF
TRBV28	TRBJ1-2	CATNTPIRTANYGYTF
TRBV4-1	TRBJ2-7	CASSQDVRGRHEQYF
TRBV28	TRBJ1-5	CASSLSPPRTISNQPQHF
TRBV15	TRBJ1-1	CATTLGPSNTEAFF
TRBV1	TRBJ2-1	CTSSRKTGTSGPPLYNEQFF